This passage covers 5 T cell receptor beta chains from one sample sequenced in a study of cytomegalovirus exposure and HLA in healthy donors. The PCR used 60 Vbeta and 13 Jbeta primers. TCRdb's table, derived via immunoSEQ multiplex PCR, lists solely in-frame clones and lacks some. The table lists around 150,000 clones, over 75% of them singletons, with approximately 2.5% in the top ten. The sample taken for sequencing was PBMCs. The receptors here all came from a man aged 50-60 years in good health and CMV-seronegative.

The chain uses TRBV5-1 and TRBJ2-5; tentative D call: TRBD2 (6 bases). Germline V gene lookup returns CDR1 SGHRS and CDR2 YFSETQ. The CDR3 contains 16 residues. V was pared by 3 bases and J by 2 bases, with 17 bases between. Here the CDR3 reads CASSYGFRETQETQYF. CDR3 DNA sequence: TGCGCCAGCAGCTACGGGTTCCGGGAGACTCAAGAGACCCAGTACTTC.

V and J are TRBV7-9 and TRBJ1-4; tentatively, D is TRBD1 (6 bases). This CDR3 region has 14 residues. V was clipped by 3 bases and J by 6 bases, with 11 bases between them. Germline lookup yields CDR1 SEHNR and CDR2 FQNEAQ (reference sequence). The CDR3 here is CASSLGRGDEKLFF. The CDR3 nucleotides read TGTGCCAGCAGCTTGGGCAGGGGCGATGAAAAACTGTTTTTT.

The V gene is TRBV19, the J gene TRBJ1-1; 8 bases agree with TRBD1. Trimming removed 5 bases from V and 9 bases from J; junction bases left unmatched: 5. Germline-derived CDR1 and CDR2 are LNHDA and SQIVND (reference sequence). This CDR3 is 12 amino acids long. The CDR3 DNA sequence: TGTGCCAGTAGTCCGGGACAGGTCAAAGCTTTCTTT. It specifies CASSPGQVKAFF. The entire variable domain, with the rest obtained from reference TRBV19 and TRBJ1-1, is as follows: DGGITQSPKYLFRKEGQNVTLSCEQNLNHDAMYWYRQDPGQGLRLIYYSQIVNDFQKGDIAEGYSVSREKKESFPLTVTSAQKNPTAFYLCASSPGQVKAFFGQGTRLTVV.

This chain connects TRBV5-1 to TRBJ2-3; TRBD1 aligns across 9 bases. The CDR3 is made up of 15 amino acids. Germline CDR1 is SGHRS and CDR2 is YFSETQ. The trim removed 4 bases at V and 0 bases at J, leaving 3 bases unmatched. This chain's CDR3 is CASSIGQGSTDTQYF. For the CDR3, the DNA is TGCGCCAGCAGCATAGGACAGGGGAGCACAGATACGCAGTATTTT.

The J gene is TRBJ2-2, the V gene TRBV7-3, with 10 nucleotides matching TRBD2. Germline CDR1 is SGHTA and CDR2 is FQGTGA. The V gene end was trimmed by 5 bases and the J gene end by 4 bases; junction bases not matched to a gene: 13. The CDR3 consists of 18 residues. The CDR3 DNA is TGTGCCAGCAGCGGTCGAGCGGGAGGGCCCTCTGGCACCGGGGAGCTGTTTTTT. Its protein is CASSGRAGGPSGTGELFF.